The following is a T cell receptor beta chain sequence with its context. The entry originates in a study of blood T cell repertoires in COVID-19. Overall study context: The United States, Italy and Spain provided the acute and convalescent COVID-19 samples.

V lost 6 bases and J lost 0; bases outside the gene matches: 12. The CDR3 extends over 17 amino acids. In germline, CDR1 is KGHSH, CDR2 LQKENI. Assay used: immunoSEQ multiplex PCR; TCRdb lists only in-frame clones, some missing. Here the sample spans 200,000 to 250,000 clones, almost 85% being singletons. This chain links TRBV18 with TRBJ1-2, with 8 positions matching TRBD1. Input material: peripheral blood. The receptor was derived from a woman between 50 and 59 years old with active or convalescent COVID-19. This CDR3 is CASSLKPPGGTNYGYTF. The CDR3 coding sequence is TGTGCCAGCTCCCTCAAGCCCCCAGGGGGCACTAACTATGGCTACACCTTC.